This is a list of T cell receptor beta chains from one sample in a study of blood T cell repertoires in COVID-19. Assay used: immunoSEQ multiplex PCR; TCRdb lists only in-frame clones, some missing. The table lists 100,000 to 150,000 clones, 74% of them singletons. Sequenced sample: peripheral blood. The origin of the receptors is an older man with COVID-19, enrolled during active disease. The CDR3 runs from the conserved cysteine through the conserved F or W. D genes are given only for firm matches. Part of the rows lack a size; the others show once, few, many or a class for expanded clones.

J gene,clone size,V gene,D gene,CDR3 protein,CDR3 DNA
TRBJ1-1,.,TRBV6-2/TRBV6-3,.,CASSWAENTEAFF,TGTGCCAGCAGTTGGGCAGAGAACACTGAAGCTTTCTTT
TRBJ2-4,.,TRBV7-9,TRBD1,CASSRRQGEAKNIQYF,TGTGCCAGCAGCCGTCGACAGGGAGAGGCCAAAAACATTCAGTACTTC
TRBJ2-6,.,TRBV4-3,.,CASSQGGGQGANVLTF,TGCGCCAGCAGCCAAGGCGGGGGCCAAGGGGCCAACGTCCTGACTTTC
TRBJ2-7,few,TRBV10-2,TRBD1,CASSESAGTAYEQYF,TGCGCCAGCAGTGAGTCGGCCGGGACAGCCTACGAGCAGTACTTC
TRBJ2-5,.,TRBV7-2,.,CASSFRVQETQYF,TGTGCCAGCAGCTTTCGGGTCCAAGAGACCCAGTACTTC
TRBJ2-7,.,TRBV18,.,CASSPTPPAGEFYEQYF,TGTGCCAGCTCACCAACCCCCCCGGCAGGGGAATTCTACGAGCAGTACTTC
TRBJ1-2,.,TRBV7-8,.,CASSLQAGRNYGYTF,TGTGCCAGCAGCTTACAAGCAGGGCGTAACTATGGCTACACCTTC
TRBJ2-1,.,TRBV11-3,TRBD2,CASSLGGSGVNEQFF,TGTGCCAGCAGCTTAGGGGGTAGCGGGGTCAATGAGCAGTTCTTC
TRBJ1-1,few,TRBV27,.,CASSPLTGSPMNTEAFF,TGTGCCAGCAGTCCGTTGACAGGAAGCCCTATGAACACTGAAGCTTTCTTT
TRBJ2-5,.,TRBV30,.,CAWSVGAGKTQYF,TGTGCCTGGAGTGTAGGGGCTGGGAAGACCCAGTACTTC
TRBJ1-2,.,TRBV27,.,CASSPPQVRIYGYTF,TGTGCCAGCAGTCCTCCACAGGTTCGAATCTATGGCTACACCTTC
TRBJ1-2,.,TRBV18,TRBD1,CASSGGGNRGYTF,TGTGCCAGCTCAGGAGGGGGCAATCGTGGCTACACCTTC
TRBJ1-1,.,TRBV19,.,CASSIGTVNTEAFF,TGTGCCAGTAGTATAGGGACAGTTAACACTGAAGCTTTCTTT
TRBJ2-1,.,TRBV18,TRBD2,CASSPGTSEYNEQFF,TGTGCCAGCTCACCCGGGACTAGCGAATACAATGAGCAGTTCTTC
TRBJ1-2,.,TRBV5-6,.,CASRQSGVNGYTF,TGTGCCAGCAGGCAGTCGGGGGTCAATGGCTACACCTTC
TRBJ2-1,.,TRBV5-1,TRBD1,CASSRGTGYNEQFF,TGCGCCAGCAGTCGAGGGACAGGGTACAATGAGCAGTTCTTC
TRBJ2-7,.,TRBV10-3,TRBD1,CAITPTGAYYEQYF,TGTGCCATCACCCCGACAGGGGCCTACTACGAGCAGTACTTC
TRBJ1-3,.,TRBV29-1,.,CGSGVGSLSGNTIYF,TGCGGGTCCGGGGTGGGTTCCCTCTCTGGAAACACCATATATTTT
TRBJ2-7,once,TRBV18,TRBD1,CASSHIEGLIGQGNEQYF,TGTGCCAGCTCACACATCGAGGGTCTCATCGGACAGGGAAACGAGCAGTACTTC
TRBJ2-5,.,TRBV5-1,TRBD1,CASKRGQGQETQYF,TGCGCCAGCAAAAGGGGGCAAGGGCAAGAGACCCAGTACTTC
TRBJ2-5,.,TRBV7-9,.,CASSLGQGQETQYF,TGTGCCAGCAGCTTAGGCCAGGGACAAGAGACCCAGTACTTC
TRBJ1-3,once,TRBV2,.,CASIYQKGGNTIYF,TGTGCCAGCATATACCAGAAGGGGGGAAACACCATATATTTT
TRBJ2-1,once,TRBV5-1,.,CASSQTSSYNEQFF,TGCGCCAGCAGCCAGACTAGCTCCTACAATGAGCAGTTCTTC
TRBJ2-5,.,TRBV5-5,TRBD2,CASSLVPAGAQETQYF,TGTGCCAGCAGCTTGGTGCCAGCGGGGGCCCAAGAGACCCAGTACTTC
TRBJ1-3,.,TRBV5-1,.,CASSLVAGFSGNTIYF,TGCGCCAGCAGCTTGGTGGCAGGGTTCTCTGGAAACACCATATATTTT
TRBJ2-7,.,TRBV28,.,CASSRIGQYSYEQYF,TGTGCCAGCAGTCGGATAGGACAGTACTCCTACGAGCAGTACTTC
TRBJ2-1,.,TRBV10-3,.,CAIGALNEQFF,TGTGCCATCGGGGCCCTCAATGAGCAGTTCTTC